This TCR beta chain was recovered during a study of molecular identifiers for immune sequencing clone quantification. Study details: Replicates partitioned RNA from approximately 20,000 or 100,000 naive CD8 cells into five parts, sequencing four. Study findings and constraints: Clonotypes topping 20 RNA copies carried over 98% of effector molecules but under 1% of naive ones.

Using its own MiXCR run on the PCR reads, TCRdb lists one record per CDR3 protein. Among approximately 680,000 distinct CDR3 sequences, 25% were seen once, and the ten largest hold about 0.84%. The table lists this clonotype with a few counts. Its antigen is as yet unknown. The CDR3 runs to 12 residues. Germline CDR1 SGHDT, CDR2 YYEEEE. Between the trimmed V and J ends, which lost 4 bases and 4 bases, there was a span of 9 bases. What was sequenced was naive CD8+ T cells from blood, with Jurkat cell RNA spiked in. Specified subset: FACS-sorted CD8+CD4-CCR7+CD45RA+ naive T cells. The chain couples TRBV5-6 to TRBJ2-7; D is perhaps TRBD1 (5 bases). The receptor's source is a human donor in good health. Some libraries in this study had Jurkat cell RNA spiked in. CDR3 in DNA: TGTGCCAGCAGCCCGCGACAGTACGAGCAGTACTTC. Protein: CASSPRQYEQYF. Complete variable domain (other parts from reference TRBV5-6 and TRBJ2-7): DAGVTQSPTHLIKTRGQQVTLRCSPKSGHDTVSWYQQALGQGPQFIFQYYEEEERQRGNFPDRFSGHQFPNYSSELNVNALLLGDSALYLCASSPRQYEQYFGPGTRLTVT.